This T cell receptor beta chain was observed in a study of T cells in tuberculosis. Across the study: The T cells targeted glucose monomycolate, a mycobacterial lipid, via CD1B. IGRA-negative adolescents, IGRA-positive adolescents with latent tuberculosis and adults with active tuberculosis formed this South African cohort.

Whole-study results and caveats: Shorter CDR3-alpha in active tuberculosis partly drove smaller distances.

The CDR3 loop spans 16 amino acids. J was trimmed by 6 bases and V by 1 base; bases with no gene match: 3. CDR1 is SGHTA and CDR2 is FQGNSA in the germline V gene. Remarks on this clone: Its matching antigen is unknown.

The repertoire was sequenced with immunoSEQ multiplex PCR; TCRdb's copy has only in-frame clones and lacks some. The sample includes 37,000 or so clones, 94% of them seen just once. Input material: PBMCs. This TCR was sampled from a donor between 10 and 29 years old with latent tuberculosis or without tuberculosis infection. Some clones in this sample may be carry-over from other donors' samples. The chain employs TRBV7-2 and TRBJ2-2; TRBD2 matches at 12 bases. CDR3 loop: CASSLVPSGGAGELFF. The CDR3 region has the DNA TGTGCCAGCAGCTTAGTTCCTAGCGGGGGGGCCGGGGAGCTGTTTTTT.